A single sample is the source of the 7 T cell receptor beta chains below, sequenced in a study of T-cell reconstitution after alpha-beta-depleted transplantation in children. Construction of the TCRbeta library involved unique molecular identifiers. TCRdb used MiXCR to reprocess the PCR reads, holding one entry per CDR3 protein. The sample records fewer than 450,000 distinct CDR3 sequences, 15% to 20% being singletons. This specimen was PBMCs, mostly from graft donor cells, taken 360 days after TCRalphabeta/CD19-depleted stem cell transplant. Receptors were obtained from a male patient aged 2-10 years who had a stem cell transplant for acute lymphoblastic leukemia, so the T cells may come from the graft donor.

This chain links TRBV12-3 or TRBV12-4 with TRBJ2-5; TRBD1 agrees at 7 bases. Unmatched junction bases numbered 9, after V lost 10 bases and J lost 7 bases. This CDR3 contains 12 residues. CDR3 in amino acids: CANEQGPRTQYF. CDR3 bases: TGTGCCAACGAACAGGGGCCCCGGACCCAGTACTTC.

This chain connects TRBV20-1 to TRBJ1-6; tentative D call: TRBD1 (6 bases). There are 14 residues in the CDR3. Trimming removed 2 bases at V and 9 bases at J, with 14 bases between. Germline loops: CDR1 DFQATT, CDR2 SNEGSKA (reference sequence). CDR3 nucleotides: TGCAGTGCTAGACTTATCCGGACAGCTTCACCCCTCCACTTT. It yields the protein CSARLIRTASPLHF.

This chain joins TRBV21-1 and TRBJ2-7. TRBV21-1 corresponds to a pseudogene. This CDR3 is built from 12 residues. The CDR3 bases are TGTGCCAGCAGCATTAACGGGTACGAGCAGTACTTC. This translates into CASSINGYEQYF.

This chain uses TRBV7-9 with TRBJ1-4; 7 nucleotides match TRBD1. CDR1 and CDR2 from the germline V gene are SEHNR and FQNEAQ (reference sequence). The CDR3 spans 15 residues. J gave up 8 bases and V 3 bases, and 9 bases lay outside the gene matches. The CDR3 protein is CASSFLTGPSEKLFF. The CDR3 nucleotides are TGTGCCAGCAGCTTCCTGACAGGGCCGTCGGAAAAACTGTTTTTT.

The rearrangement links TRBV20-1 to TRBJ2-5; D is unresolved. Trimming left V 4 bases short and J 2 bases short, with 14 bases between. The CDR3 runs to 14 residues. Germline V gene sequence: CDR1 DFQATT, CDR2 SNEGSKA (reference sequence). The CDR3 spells CSATGYLNQETQYF. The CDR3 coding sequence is TGCAGTGCTACGGGCTACTTGAATCAAGAGACCCAGTACTTC.

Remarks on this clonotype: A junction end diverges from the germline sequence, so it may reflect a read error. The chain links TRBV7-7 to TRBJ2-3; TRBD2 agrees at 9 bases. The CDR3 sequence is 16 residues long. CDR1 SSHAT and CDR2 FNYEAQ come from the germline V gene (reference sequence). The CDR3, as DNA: TGTGCTAGCAGCCGAGGAGTAGCGGGAGAATCAGATACGCAGTATTTT. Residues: CASSRGVAGESDTQYF.

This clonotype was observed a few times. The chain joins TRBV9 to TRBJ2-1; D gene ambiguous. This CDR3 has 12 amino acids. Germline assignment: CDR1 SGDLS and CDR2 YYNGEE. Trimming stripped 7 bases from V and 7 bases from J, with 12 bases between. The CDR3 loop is CASGPWWNEQFF. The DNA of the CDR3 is TGTGCCAGCGGACCGTGGTGGAATGAGCAGTTCTTC. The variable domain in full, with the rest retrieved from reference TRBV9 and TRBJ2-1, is DSGVTQTPKHLITATGQRVTLRCSPRSGDLSVYWYQQSLDQGLQFLIQYYNGEERAKGNILERFSAQQFPDLHSELNLSSLELGDSALYFCASGPWWNEQFFGPGTRLTVL.